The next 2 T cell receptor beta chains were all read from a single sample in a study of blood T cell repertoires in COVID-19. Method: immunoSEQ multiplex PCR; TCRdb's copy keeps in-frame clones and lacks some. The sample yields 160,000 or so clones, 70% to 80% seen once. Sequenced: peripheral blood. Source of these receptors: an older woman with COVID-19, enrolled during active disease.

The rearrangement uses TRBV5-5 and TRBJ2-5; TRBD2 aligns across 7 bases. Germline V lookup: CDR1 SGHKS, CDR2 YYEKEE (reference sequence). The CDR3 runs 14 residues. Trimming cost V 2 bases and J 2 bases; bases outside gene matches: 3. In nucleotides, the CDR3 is TGTGCCAGCAGCTTTTTGGGGGGGCAAGAGACCCAGTACTTC. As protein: CASSFLGGQETQYF.

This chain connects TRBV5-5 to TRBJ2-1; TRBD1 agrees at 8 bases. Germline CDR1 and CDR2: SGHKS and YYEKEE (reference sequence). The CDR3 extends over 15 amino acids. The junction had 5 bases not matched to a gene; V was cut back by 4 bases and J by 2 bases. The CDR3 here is CASSPGTGAYNEQFF. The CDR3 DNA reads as TGTGCCAGCAGCCCAGGGACAGGCGCCTACAATGAGCAGTTCTTC.